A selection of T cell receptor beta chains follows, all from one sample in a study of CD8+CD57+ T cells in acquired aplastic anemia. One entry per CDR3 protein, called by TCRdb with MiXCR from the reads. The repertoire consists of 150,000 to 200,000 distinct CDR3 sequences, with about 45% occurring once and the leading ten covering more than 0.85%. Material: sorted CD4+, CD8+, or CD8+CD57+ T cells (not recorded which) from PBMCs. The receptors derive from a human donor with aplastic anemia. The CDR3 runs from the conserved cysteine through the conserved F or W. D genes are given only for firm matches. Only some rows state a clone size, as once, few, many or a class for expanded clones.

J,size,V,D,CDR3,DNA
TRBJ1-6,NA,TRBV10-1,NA,CASRGGTSSSYNSPLHF,TGCGCCAGCAGGGGGGGCACATCGAGCTCCTATAATTCACCCCTCCACTTT
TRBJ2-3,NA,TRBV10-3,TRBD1,CATRQGISLPDTQYF,TGTGCCACCAGACAGGGGATCTCGCTTCCAGATACGCAGTATTTT
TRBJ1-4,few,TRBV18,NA,CASSPGKGPFEKLFF,TGTGCCAGCTCACCGGGGAAAGGACCGTTTGAAAAACTGTTTTTT
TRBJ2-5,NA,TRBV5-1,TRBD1,CASRSGGTEETQYF,TGCGCCAGCAGATCAGGGGGCACGGAAGAGACCCAGTACTTC
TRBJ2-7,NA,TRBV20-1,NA,CSAERGGGSEQYF,TGCAGTGCTGAACGGGGCGGTGGATCCGAGCAGTACTTC
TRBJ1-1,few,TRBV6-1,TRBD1,CASLTGPLTGAAFF,TGTGCCAGCTTGACAGGGCCCTTGACAGGGGCAGCTTTCTTT
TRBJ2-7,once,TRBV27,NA,CASSPSLGGPYSAREQYF,TGTGCCAGCAGTCCTTCTTTGGGAGGACCGTACTCCGCCCGGGAGCAGTACTTC
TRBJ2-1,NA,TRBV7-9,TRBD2,CASSLGEPGLAGGGAHNEQFF,TGTGCCAGCAGCTTGGGGGAGCCGGGACTAGCGGGAGGAGGGGCCCACAATGAGCAGTTCTTC
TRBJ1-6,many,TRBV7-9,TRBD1,CASSPTTGQGTPLHF,TGTGCCAGCAGCCCAACGACAGGGCAGGGAACACCCCTCCACTTT
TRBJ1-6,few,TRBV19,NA,CASSIAAGAVGSPLHF,TGTGCCAGTAGTATAGCGGCAGGGGCCGTCGGATCACCCCTCCACTTT
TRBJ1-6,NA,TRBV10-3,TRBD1,CAIRRQGSSYNSPLHF,TGTGCCATCAGGCGACAGGGCAGCTCCTATAATTCACCCCTCCACTTT
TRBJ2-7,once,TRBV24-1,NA,CATSTHSYEQYF,TGTGCCACCAGTACACACTCCTACGAGCAGTACTTC
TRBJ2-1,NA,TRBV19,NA,CASSLSLFSYNEQFF,TGTGCCAGCAGCTTATCCCTCTTCTCCTACAATGAGCAGTTCTTC
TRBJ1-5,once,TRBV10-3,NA,CAISESTRSNQPQHF,TGTGCCATCAGTGAGTCCACAAGGAGTAATCAGCCCCAGCATTTT
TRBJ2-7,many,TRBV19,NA,CASSIGGSRAFSYEQYF,TGTGCCAGTAGTATAGGGGGGAGCAGGGCCTTCTCCTACGAGCAGTACTTC
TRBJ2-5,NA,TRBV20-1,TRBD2,CSVGTSGGETQYF,TGCAGTGTAGGGACTAGCGGGGGGGAGACCCAGTACTTC
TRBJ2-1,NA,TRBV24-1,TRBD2,CATSDFVAGGGNEQFF,TGTGCCACCAGTGATTTTGTGGCGGGGGGAGGGAATGAGCAGTTCTTC
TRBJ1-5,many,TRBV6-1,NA,CASSESGSGDQPQHF,TGTGCCAGCAGTGAGTCCGGTTCTGGGGATCAGCCCCAGCATTTT
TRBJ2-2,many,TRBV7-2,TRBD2,CASSFAPSGGANTGELFF,TGTGCCAGCAGCTTTGCCCCCAGCGGGGGGGCGAACACCGGGGAGCTGTTTTTT
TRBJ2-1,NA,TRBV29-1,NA,CSVETGANEQFF,TGCAGCGTTGAAACCGGGGCCAATGAGCAGTTCTTC
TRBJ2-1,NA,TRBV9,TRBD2,CASSVRGGRGNEQFF,TGTGCCAGCAGCGTACGGGGAGGGCGCGGTAATGAGCAGTTCTTC
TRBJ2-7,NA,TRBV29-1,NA,CSVERIGPTGEQYF,TGCAGCGTTGAAAGGATCGGACCGACGGGCGAGCAGTACTTC
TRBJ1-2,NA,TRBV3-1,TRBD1,CASSPGGQGKGYTF,TGTGCCAGCAGCCCCGGAGGACAGGGAAAAGGCTACACCTTC
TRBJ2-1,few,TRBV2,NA,CASSVEGNSEQFF,TGTGCCAGCAGTGTGGAGGGGAACTCGGAGCAGTTCTTC
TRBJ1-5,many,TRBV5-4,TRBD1,CASSLELGTGGGYGNQPQHF,TGTGCCAGCAGCTTGGAGTTGGGGACAGGGGGCGGATATGGCAATCAGCCCCAGCATTTT
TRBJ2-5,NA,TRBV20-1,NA,CSASGSGNQETQYF,TGCAGTGCTAGCGGGTCGGGGAACCAAGAGACCCAGTACTTC
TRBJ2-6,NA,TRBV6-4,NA,CASASVSGANVLTF,TGTGCCAGCGCATCGGTATCTGGGGCCAACGTCCTGACTTTC
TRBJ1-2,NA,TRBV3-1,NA,CASSQVQANYGYTF,TGTGCCAGCAGCCAAGTACAAGCTAACTATGGCTACACCTTC
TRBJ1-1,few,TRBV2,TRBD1,CASRRGQDVTEAFF,TGTGCCAGCAGGAGGGGACAGGATGTCACTGAAGCTTTCTTT
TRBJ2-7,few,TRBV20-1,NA,CSARNILATVNEQYF,TGCAGTGCTAGGAACATTCTAGCTACGGTCAACGAGCAGTACTTC
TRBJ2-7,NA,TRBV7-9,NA,CASSSRILTYEQYF,TGTGCCAGCAGCTCCCGGATATTGACCTACGAGCAGTACTTC
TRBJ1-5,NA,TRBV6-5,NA,CASSYVTENQPQHF,TGTGCCAGCAGTTACGTCACAGAAAATCAGCCCCAGCATTTT
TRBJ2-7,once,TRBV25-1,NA,CASSEFKGGRYEQYF,TGTGCCAGCAGTGAATTTAAGGGGGGCCGCTACGAGCAGTACTTC
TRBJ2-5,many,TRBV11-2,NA,CASSLGLKETQYF,TGTGCCAGCAGCTTGGGACTGAAAGAGACCCAGTACTTC
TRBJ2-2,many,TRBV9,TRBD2,CASSVDVAGGPSTGELFF,TGTGCCAGCAGCGTAGACGTAGCGGGGGGGCCGAGCACCGGGGAGCTGTTTTTT
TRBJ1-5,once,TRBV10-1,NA,CASSESQHF,TGCGCCAGCAGTGAGTCCCAGCATTTT
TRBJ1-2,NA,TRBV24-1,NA,CATSDSPNYGCTF,TGTGCCACCAGTGATTCCCCGAACTATGGCTGCACCTTC
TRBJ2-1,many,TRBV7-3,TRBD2,CASSSTSGASYNEQFF,TGTGCCAGCAGCTCGACTAGCGGGGCATCCTACAATGAGCAGTTCTTC
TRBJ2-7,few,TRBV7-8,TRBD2,CATDWEGAYEQYF,TGTGCCACCGATTGGGAGGGAGCCTACGAGCAGTACTTC
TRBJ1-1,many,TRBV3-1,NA,CASSQDGRAAAFF,TGTGCCAGCAGCCAAGATGGCAGGGCGGCAGCTTTCTTT
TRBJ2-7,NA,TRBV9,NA,CASSPSAKGGPYEQYF,TGTGCCAGCAGCCCGTCGGCCAAGGGGGGACCCTACGAGCAGTACTTC
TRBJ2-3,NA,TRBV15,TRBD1,CATSRDGQGRDTQYF,TGTGCCACCAGCAGAGACGGACAGGGGAGAGATACGCAGTATTTT
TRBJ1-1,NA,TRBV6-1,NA,CASSAQWGGNTEAFF,TGTGCCAGCAGTGCTCAATGGGGGGGGAACACTGAAGCTTTCTTT
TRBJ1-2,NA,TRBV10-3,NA,CASSYSGSYNGYTF,TGTGCCAGCAGTTATTCGGGCAGCTATAATGGCTACACCTTC
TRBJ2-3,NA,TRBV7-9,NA,CASSLATTSTQYF,TGTGCCAGCAGCTTAGCAACGACATCCACGCAGTATTTT
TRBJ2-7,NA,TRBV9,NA,CASSPSTSGYEQYF,TGTGCCAGCAGCCCTAGCACCTCAGGGTACGAGCAGTACTTC
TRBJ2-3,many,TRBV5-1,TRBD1,CASSLAGTGGADTQYF,TGCGCCAGCAGCTTGGCGGGGACAGGGGGCGCAGATACGCAGTATTTT
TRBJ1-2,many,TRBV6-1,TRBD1,CASSADRAGYGYTF,TGTGCCAGCAGCGCGGACAGGGCTGGCTATGGCTACACCTTC
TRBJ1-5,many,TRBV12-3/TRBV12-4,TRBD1,CASSTGQGSGKHF,TGTGCCAGCAGCACGGGACAGGGCTCGGGAAAGCATTTT